This T cell receptor (beta chain) was sequenced for a study of blood T cell repertoires in COVID-19. This CDR3 region has 16 residues. V shed 4 bases and J shed 0 bases, with 13 bases lying between them. The V gene's germline CDR1 is SNHLY and CDR2 FYNNEI. Profiling relied on immunoSEQ multiplex PCR, and the TCRdb table lists in-frame clones only, not all of them. The profile shows over 600,000 clones, 90% of them singletons. The clonotype originates from a woman aged 18-35 years with acute or convalescent COVID-19. Sample: peripheral blood. The chain has TRBV2 and TRBJ1-3; the D gene is possibly TRBD1 (5 bases). CDR3 region: CASSAYGTISGNTIYF. The CDR3 DNA is TGTGCCAGCAGTGCCTATGGGACTATCTCTGGAAACACCATATATTTT.